This TCR beta chain appears in the sequencing data of a study of cytomegalovirus exposure and HLA in healthy donors. Study background: Around 200 million T cells yielded 120 million or so unique TCR beta sequences, as an earlier analysis found.

Trimming pared 8 bases from V and 4 bases from J, leaving 15 bases between. This CDR3 contains 13 residues. The germline CDR1 and CDR2 sequences are MDHEN and SYDVKM. With 60 Vbeta and 13 Jbeta primers, the PCR was carried out. Assay: immunoSEQ multiplex PCR; the TCRdb copy retains only in-frame clones and omits some. Of some 270,000 clones in the sample, 75% to 90% were seen once. The genes are TRBV28 and TRBJ2-7, with D maybe TRBD1 (5 bases). This receptor was identified in a girl aged 2 to 10 in good health and CMV-seronegative. Material: PBMCs. The CDR3 coding sequence is TGTGCCAGCGACCGGACCCAGGGTTACGAGCAGTACTTC. As protein: CASDRTQGYEQYF. Variable domain in full (rest from reference TRBV28 and TRBJ2-7): DVKVTQSSRYLVKRTGEKVFLECVQDMDHENMFWYRQDPGLGLRLIYFSYDVKMKEKGDIPEGYSVSREKKERFSLILESASTNQTSMYLCASDRTQGYEQYFGPGTRLTVT.